These 5 T cell receptor beta chains were all obtained from the same sample, sequenced in a study of blood T cell repertoires in COVID-19. TCRdb's table, derived via immunoSEQ multiplex PCR, lists solely in-frame clones and lacks some. The sample holds 200,000 to 250,000 clones, about 83% seen once. The sequenced sample consisted of peripheral blood. The source of these receptors is a woman aged 50 to 60 with active or convalescent COVID-19.

The genes are TRBV3-1 (or the pseudogene TRBV3-2) and TRBJ1-6; the D gene is possibly TRBD1 (5 bases). CDR1 is LGHDT, CDR2 YNNKEL, per germline (reference sequence). The CDR3 contains 16 residues. Trimming left V 0 bases short and J 12 bases short, with 18 bases between. The CDR3 sequence is CASSQEGAGPRRPLHF. The CDR3 DNA follows: TGTGCCAGCAGCCAAGAAGGGGCAGGGCCCCGGAGACCCCTCCACTTT.

The DNA for the CDR3 is TGTGCCAGCAGCTTAGGCAGGGTTGATTCACCCCTCCACTTT. This translates into CASSLGRVDSPLHF. The V gene is TRBV11-2, the J gene TRBJ1-6; TRBD1 might be the D (5 bases). The CDR3 extends over 14 amino acids. Trimming took 1 base from V and 8 from J, leaving 9 bases between them. CDR1 and CDR2 (germline): SGHAT, FQNNGV.

The CDR3 DNA follows: TGTGCCAGCAGTTCTCTTAACAATCAGCCCCAGCATTTT. Translating it yields CASSSLNNQPQHF. The V gene is TRBV28, the J gene TRBJ1-5, with no clear D. The CDR3 has 13 residues. Deletions cut 4 bases from V and 3 bases from J, with 7 bases between. The germline gives CDR1 MDHEN, CDR2 SYDVKM.

The rearrangement joins TRBV5-4 to TRBJ1-2; maybe TRBD1 (6 bases). The germline V gene encodes CDR1 SGHNT and CDR2 YYREEE (reference sequence). The V end was cut by 4 bases, the J end by 8 bases, with 15 bases between. The CDR3 contains 13 residues. CDR3 sequence reads: CASSATGWGGYTF. For the CDR3, the DNA is TGTGCCAGCAGCGCGACAGGTTGGGGAGGCTACACCTTC.

The chain links TRBV4-1 to TRBJ2-7, with 10 bases identical to TRBD2. The CDR3 sequence is 15 residues long. In germline, CDR1 is MGHRA, CDR2 YSYEKL. The V gene end was trimmed by 4 bases and the J gene end by 4 bases; junction bases not matched to a gene: 7. The DNA of the CDR3 is TGCGCCAGCAGCCGTGACTTAGCGGGGGGTTACGAGCAGTACTTC. Translation gives CASSRDLAGGYEQYF.